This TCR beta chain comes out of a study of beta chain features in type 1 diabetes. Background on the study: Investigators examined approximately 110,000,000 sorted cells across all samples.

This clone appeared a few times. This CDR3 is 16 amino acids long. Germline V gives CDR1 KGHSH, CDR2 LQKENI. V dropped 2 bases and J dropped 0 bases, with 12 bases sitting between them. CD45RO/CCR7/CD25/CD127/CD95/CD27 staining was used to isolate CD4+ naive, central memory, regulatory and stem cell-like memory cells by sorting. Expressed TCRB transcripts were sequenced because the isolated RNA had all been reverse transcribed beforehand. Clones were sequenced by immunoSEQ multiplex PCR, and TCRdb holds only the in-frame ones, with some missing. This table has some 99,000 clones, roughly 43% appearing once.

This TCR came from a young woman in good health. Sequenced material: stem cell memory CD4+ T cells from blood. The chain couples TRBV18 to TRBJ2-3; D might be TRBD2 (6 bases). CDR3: CASSPWGRPSTDTQYF. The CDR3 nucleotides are TGTGCCAGCTCACCATGGGGGAGGCCGAGCACAGATACGCAGTATTTT. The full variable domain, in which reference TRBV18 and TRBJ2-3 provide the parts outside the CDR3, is NAGVMQNPRHLVRRRGQEARLRCSPMKGHSHVYWYRQLPEEGLKFMVYLQKENIIDESGMPKERFSAEFPKEGPSILRIQQVVRGDSAAYFCASSPWGRPSTDTQYFGPGTRLTVL.